This T cell receptor beta chain was sequenced in a study of OX40 agonist ivuxolimab in advanced cancers. Study observations and caveats: Partial responders dosed at 0.1-3.0 mg/kg displayed clonal expansion ranking among the lowest. Averaged across samples, CD8+ T cells carried more expanded clones than CD4+ did.

Using immunoSEQ multiplex PCR, the repertoire was profiled, and TCRdb retains in-frame clones only, with some absent. The data show nearly 25,000 clones, roughly 80% seen once. As regards this clone: Its matching antigen is unknown.

The germline CDR1 and CDR2 sequences are KGHSH and LQKENI. The CDR3 contains 15 residues. V was pared by 6 bases and J by 3 bases, with 18 bases between. This TCR derives from an adult with an advanced solid tumor such as melanoma, head and neck, liver or kidney cancer. The chain has TRBV18 and TRBJ2-7, with D possibly matching TRBD1 (6 bases). Sequencing was performed on CD4+ or CD8+ T cells sorted from blood, taken in a trial of the OX40 agonist ivuxolimab. The CDR3 region has the DNA TGTGCCAGCTCCACTCAACAGGGCTCGGGCTACGAGCAGTACTTC. This gives the protein CASSTQQGSGYEQYF.